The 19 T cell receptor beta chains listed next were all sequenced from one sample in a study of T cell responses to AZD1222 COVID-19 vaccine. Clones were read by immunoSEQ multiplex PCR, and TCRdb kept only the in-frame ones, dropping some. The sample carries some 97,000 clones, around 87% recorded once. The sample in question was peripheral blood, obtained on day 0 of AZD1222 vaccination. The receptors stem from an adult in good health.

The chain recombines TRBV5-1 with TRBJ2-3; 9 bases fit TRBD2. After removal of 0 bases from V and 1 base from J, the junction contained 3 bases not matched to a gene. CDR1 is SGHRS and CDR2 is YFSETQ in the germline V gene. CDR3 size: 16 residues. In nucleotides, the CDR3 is TGCGCCAGCAGCTTGGTTGGCGGGGGGGGCACAGATACGCAGTATTTT. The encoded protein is CASSLVGGGGTDTQYF.

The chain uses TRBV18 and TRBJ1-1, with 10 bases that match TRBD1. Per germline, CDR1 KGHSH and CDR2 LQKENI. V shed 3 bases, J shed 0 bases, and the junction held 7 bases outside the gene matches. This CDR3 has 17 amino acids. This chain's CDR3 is CASSPRQGARVNTEAFF. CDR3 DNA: TGTGCCAGCTCACCCCGACAGGGGGCTCGAGTGAACACTGAAGCTTTCTTT.

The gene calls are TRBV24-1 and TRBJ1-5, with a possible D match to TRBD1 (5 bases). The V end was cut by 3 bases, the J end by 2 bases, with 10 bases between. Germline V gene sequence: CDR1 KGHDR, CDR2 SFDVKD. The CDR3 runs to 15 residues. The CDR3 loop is CATSDAGTGNQPQHF. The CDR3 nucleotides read TGTGCCACCAGTGATGCCGGGACGGGCAATCAGCCCCAGCATTTT.

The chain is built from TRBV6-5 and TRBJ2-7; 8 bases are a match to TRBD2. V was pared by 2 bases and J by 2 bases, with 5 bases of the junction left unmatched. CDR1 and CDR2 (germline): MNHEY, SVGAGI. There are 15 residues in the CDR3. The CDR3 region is CASSYTTSATYEQYF. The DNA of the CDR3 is TGTGCCAGCAGTTACACGACTAGCGCAACCTACGAGCAGTACTTC.

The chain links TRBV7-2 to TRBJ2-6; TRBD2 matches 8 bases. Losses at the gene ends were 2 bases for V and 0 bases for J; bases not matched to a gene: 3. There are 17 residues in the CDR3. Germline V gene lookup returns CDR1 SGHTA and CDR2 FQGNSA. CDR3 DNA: TGTGCCAGCAGCTTACGGGGGACTAGCTCTGGGGCCAACGTCCTGACTTTC. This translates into CASSLRGTSSGANVLTF.

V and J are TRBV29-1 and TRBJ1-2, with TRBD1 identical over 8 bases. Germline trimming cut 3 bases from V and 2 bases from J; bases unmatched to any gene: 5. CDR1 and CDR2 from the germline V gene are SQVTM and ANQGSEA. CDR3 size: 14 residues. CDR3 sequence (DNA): TGCAGCGTTGACTTTGACAGGGGAAACTATGGCTACACCTTC. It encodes CSVDFDRGNYGYTF.

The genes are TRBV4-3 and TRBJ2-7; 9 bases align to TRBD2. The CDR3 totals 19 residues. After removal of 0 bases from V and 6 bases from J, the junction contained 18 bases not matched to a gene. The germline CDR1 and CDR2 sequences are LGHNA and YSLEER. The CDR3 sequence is CASSQEVPVAGGQGGEQYF. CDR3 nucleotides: TGCGCCAGCAGCCAAGAAGTCCCCGTGGCGGGGGGGCAGGGAGGCGAGCAGTACTTC.

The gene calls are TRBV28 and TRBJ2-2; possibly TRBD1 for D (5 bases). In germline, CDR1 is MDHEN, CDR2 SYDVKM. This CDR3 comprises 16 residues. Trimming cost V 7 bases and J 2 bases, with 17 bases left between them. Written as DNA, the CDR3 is TGTGCCAGCAAGACCCCTGACAGCCTTAACACCGGGGAGCTGTTTTTT. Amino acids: CASKTPDSLNTGELFF.

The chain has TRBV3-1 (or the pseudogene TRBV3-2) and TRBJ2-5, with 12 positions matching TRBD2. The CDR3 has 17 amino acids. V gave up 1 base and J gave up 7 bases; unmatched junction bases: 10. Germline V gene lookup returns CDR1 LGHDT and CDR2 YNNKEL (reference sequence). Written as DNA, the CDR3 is TGTGCCAGCAGCCAAGTACTAGCGGGGGGCGGCGGTATGACCCAGTACTTC. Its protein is CASSQVLAGGGGMTQYF.

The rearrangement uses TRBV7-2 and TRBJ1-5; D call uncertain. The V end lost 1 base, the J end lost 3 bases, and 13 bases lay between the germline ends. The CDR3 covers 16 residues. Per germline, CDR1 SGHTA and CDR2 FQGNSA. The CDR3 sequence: CASSLGAGSDNQPQHF. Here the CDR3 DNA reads TGTGCCAGCAGCTTAGGGGCAGGTTCGGACAATCAGCCCCAGCATTTT.

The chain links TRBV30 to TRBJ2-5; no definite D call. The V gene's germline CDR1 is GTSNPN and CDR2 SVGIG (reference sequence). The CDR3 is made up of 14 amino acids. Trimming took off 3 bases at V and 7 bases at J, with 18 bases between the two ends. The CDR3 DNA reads TGTGCCTGGAGAGGTTCAGGACCTGGTGGGACCCAGTACTTC. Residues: CAWRGSGPGGTQYF.

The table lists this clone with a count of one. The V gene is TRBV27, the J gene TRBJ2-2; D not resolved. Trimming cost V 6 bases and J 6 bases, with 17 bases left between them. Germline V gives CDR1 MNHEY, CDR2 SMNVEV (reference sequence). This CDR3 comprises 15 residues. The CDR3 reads CASRRAPFYAGELFF. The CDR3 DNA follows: TGTGCCAGCAGAAGGGCCCCATTCTACGCCGGGGAGCTGTTTTTT.

CDR3 nucleotide sequence: TGTGCCAGTAGGAGGGACAGTCCGGGCGGGGACTACTATGGCTACACCTTC. The encoded protein is CASRRDSPGGDYYGYTF. The gene calls are TRBV19 and TRBJ1-2; 7 bases line up with TRBD1. From germline, CDR1 is LNHDA and CDR2 SQIVND (reference sequence). V lost 6 bases to trimming and J lost 3 bases; unmatched junction nucleotides: 16. This CDR3 has 17 residues.

DNA of the CDR3: TGTGCCAGCAGAAAGGGGCAGGGCTCCCACTATGGCTACACCTTC. Translated: CASRKGQGSHYGYTF. The rearrangement uses TRBV7-9 and TRBJ1-2; tentatively, D is TRBD1 (5 bases). Trimming left V 6 bases short and J 3 bases short, with 17 bases between. The CDR3 totals 15 residues. Germline values: CDR1 SEHNR, CDR2 FQNEAQ (reference sequence).

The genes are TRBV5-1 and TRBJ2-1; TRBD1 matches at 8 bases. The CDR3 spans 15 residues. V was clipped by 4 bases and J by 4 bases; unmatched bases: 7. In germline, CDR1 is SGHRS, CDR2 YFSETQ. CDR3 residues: CASSIGQGGYNEQFF. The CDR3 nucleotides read TGCGCCAGCAGCATCGGACAGGGAGGATACAATGAGCAGTTCTTC. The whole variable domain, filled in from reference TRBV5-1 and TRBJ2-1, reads KAGVTQTPRYLIKTRGQQVTLSCSPISGHRSVSWYQQTPGQGLQFLFEYFSETQRNKGNFPGRFSGRQFSNSRSEMNVSTLELGDSALYLCASSIGQGGYNEQFFGPGTRLTVL.

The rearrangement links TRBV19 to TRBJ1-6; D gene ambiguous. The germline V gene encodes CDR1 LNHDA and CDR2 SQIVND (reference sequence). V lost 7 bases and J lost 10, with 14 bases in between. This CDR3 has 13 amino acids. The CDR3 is CASIEGLGSPLHF. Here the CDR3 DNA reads TGTGCCAGTATTGAGGGTTTGGGATCACCCCTCCACTTT.

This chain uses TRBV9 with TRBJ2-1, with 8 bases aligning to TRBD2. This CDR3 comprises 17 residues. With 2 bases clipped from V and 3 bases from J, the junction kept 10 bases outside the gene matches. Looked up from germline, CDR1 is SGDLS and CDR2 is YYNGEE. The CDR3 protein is CASSVDPPGLGYNEQFF. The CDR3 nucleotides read TGTGCCAGCAGCGTTGATCCCCCGGGACTAGGCTACAATGAGCAGTTCTTC.

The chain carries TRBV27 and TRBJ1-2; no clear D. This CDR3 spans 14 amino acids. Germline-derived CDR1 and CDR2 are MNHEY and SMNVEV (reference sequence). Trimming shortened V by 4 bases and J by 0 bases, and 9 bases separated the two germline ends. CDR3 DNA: TGTGCCAGCAGTTGGAACAGCGCTAACTATGGCTACACCTTC. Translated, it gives CASSWNSANYGYTF.

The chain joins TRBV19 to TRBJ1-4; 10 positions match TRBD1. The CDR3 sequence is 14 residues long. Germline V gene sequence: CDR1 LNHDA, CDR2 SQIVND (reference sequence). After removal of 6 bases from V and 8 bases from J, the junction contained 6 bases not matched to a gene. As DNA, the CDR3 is TGTGCCAGTAGCCGGGACAGGGGTGAAGAAAAACTGTTTTTT. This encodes CASSRDRGEEKLFF.